What follows are 23 T cell receptor beta chains derived from one specimen sequenced in a study of OX40 agonist ivuxolimab in advanced cancers. Generated by immunoSEQ multiplex PCR, the TCRdb table keeps only in-frame clones and is missing some. The sample has about 27,000 clones, roughly 90% seen once. The material sequenced was CD4+ or CD8+ T cells sorted from blood, taken in a trial of the OX40 agonist ivuxolimab. All receptors come from an adult with an advanced solid tumor such as melanoma, head and neck, liver or kidney cancer.

The chain joins TRBV6-1 to TRBJ1-5; perhaps TRBD1 as D (5 bases). Deletions cut 6 bases from V and 6 bases from J, with 18 bases between. The CDR3 runs to 15 residues. Germline V CDR1 and CDR2: MNHNS, SASEGT. In DNA, the CDR3 is TGTGCCAGCAGGACCAGGGTGGCCGGAGGTCAGCCCCAGCATTTT. It yields the protein CASRTRVAGGQPQHF.

This sequence joins TRBV19 and TRBJ1-1; D ambiguous. The V end was cut by 6 bases, the J end by 7 bases, with 15 bases between. In germline, CDR1 is LNHDA, CDR2 SQIVND (reference sequence). The CDR3 runs to 13 residues. The CDR3 loop reads CASRREGGLEAFF. The CDR3 DNA reads as TGTGCCAGTAGGAGAGAGGGCGGCCTTGAAGCTTTCTTT.

The chain recombines TRBV7-2 with TRBJ2-5, with D possibly called TRBD1 or TRBD2 (6 bases each). Trimming pared 1 base from V and 1 base from J, leaving 16 bases between. Germline-derived CDR1 and CDR2 are SGHTA and FQGNSA. The CDR3 has 17 amino acids. The DNA for the CDR3 is TGTGCCAGCAGCTTAGACGGGGGCACAAGGAGCCAAGAGACCCAGTACTTC. Its protein is CASSLDGGTRSQETQYF. The whole variable domain, remainder taken from reference TRBV7-2 and TRBJ2-5, is GAGVSQSPSNKVTEKGKDVELRCDPISGHTALYWYRQSLGQGLEFLIYFQGNSAPDKSGLPSDRFSAERTGGSVSTLTIQRTQQEDSAVYLCASSLDGGTRSQETQYFGPGTRLLVL.

This clone has just one count. The gene calls are TRBV30 and TRBJ2-1, with TRBD2 identical over 13 bases. V shed 0 bases and J 4 bases; nucleotides not matched to a gene: 0. From germline, CDR1 is GTSNPN and CDR2 SVGIG (reference sequence). The CDR3 is made up of 15 amino acids. The CDR3 DNA sequence: TGTGCCTGGAGTGTACTAGCGGGAGGGTACAATGAGCAGTTCTTC. Its translation: CAWSVLAGGYNEQFF. Full variable domain (rest looked up from reference TRBV30 and TRBJ2-1): SQTIHQWPATLVQPVGSPLSLECTVEGTSNPNLYWYRQAAGRGLQLLFYSVGIGQISSEVPQNLSASRPQDRQFILSSKKLLLSDSGFYLCAWSVLAGGYNEQFFGPGTRLTVL.

The genes are TRBV9 and TRBJ2-3; 7 positions agree with TRBD2. V shed 5 bases, J shed 6 bases, and the junction held 9 bases outside the gene matches. The CDR3 has 14 residues. The V gene's germline CDR1 is SGDLS and CDR2 YYNGEE. This CDR3 is CASRKGTTVDTQYF. CDR3 DNA sequence: TGTGCCAGCAGGAAGGGGACTACGGTGGATACGCAGTATTTT.

Only a few counts were recorded for this clone. This chain joins TRBV2 and TRBJ2-5; 8 bases line up with TRBD1. Germline loops: CDR1 SNHLY, CDR2 FYNNEI. The V and J ends lost 0 bases and 1 base, in that order; junction bases with no gene match: 13. There are 19 residues in the CDR3. CDR3 coding DNA: TGTGCCAGCAGTGAAGCGCGGTATGAGGGGACAGGAATCCAAGAGACCCAGTACTTC. Residues: CASSEARYEGTGIQETQYF.

This rearrangement joins TRBV9 to TRBJ2-1; D gene uncertain. This CDR3 is 15 amino acids long. The germline CDR1 and CDR2 sequences are SGDLS and YYNGEE. V lost 5 bases and J 0 bases, leaving 12 bases between the germline ends. This chain's CDR3 is CASSSGPSSYNEQFF. As DNA, the CDR3 is TGTGCCAGCAGTTCCGGTCCGAGCTCCTACAATGAGCAGTTCTTC.

This rearrangement joins TRBV10-3 to TRBJ2-1, with a possible D match to TRBD1 (6 bases). Per germline, CDR1 ENHRY and CDR2 SYGVKD. The CDR3 length is 15 residues. The V gene lost 2 bases and the J gene lost 5 bases, with 13 bases spanning the gap. The CDR3 bases are TGTGCCATCAGTGAGCTTACCACAGGGAACAATGAGCAGTTCTTC. This sequence encodes CAISELTTGNNEQFF.

The chain has TRBV7-2 and TRBJ2-3, with 10 bases lining up with TRBD1. Germline lookup yields CDR1 SGHTA and CDR2 FQGNSA. This CDR3 region has 17 residues. V shed 8 bases and J 0 bases; nucleotides not matched to a gene: 11. CDR3 coding DNA: TGTGCCAGCCGAACGAGGACAGGGGGAGTTAGCACAGATACGCAGTATTTT. This gives the protein CASRTRTGGVSTDTQYF. Full variable domain (outside the CDR3, taken from reference TRBV7-2 and TRBJ2-3): GAGVSQSPSNKVTEKGKDVELRCDPISGHTALYWYRQSLGQGLEFLIYFQGNSAPDKSGLPSDRFSAERTGGSVSTLTIQRTQQEDSAVYLCASRTRTGGVSTDTQYFGPGTRLTVL.

The sample holds a few counts of this clone. Distinct nucleotide sequences in the sample also encode this CDR3. The rearrangement uses TRBV19 and TRBJ2-3; D is uncertain. V dropped 3 bases and J dropped 1 base, with 5 bases sitting between them. Per the germline V gene, CDR1 is LNHDA and CDR2 is SQIVND (reference sequence). CDR3 length equals 13 residues. For the CDR3, the DNA is TGTGCCAGTAGTATCGGTGGCACAGATACGCAGTATTTT. Translated, it gives CASSIGGTDTQYF.

In this sample, this clone turned up a few times. The CDR3 sequence: CASSLVPGGTYEQYF. The CDR3 region has the DNA TGTGCCAGCAGCTTGGTCCCAGGGGGTACTTACGAGCAGTACTTC. V is TRBV5-5 and J is TRBJ2-7, with 7 bases identical to TRBD1. The ends lost 0 bases at V and 4 bases at J; junction bases unmatched: 7. The CDR3 consists of 15 residues. CDR1 is SGHKS, CDR2 YYEKEE, per germline (reference sequence).

The V call is TRBV4-1, the J call TRBJ2-7; 7 bases agree with TRBD2. Germline values: CDR1 MGHRA, CDR2 YSYEKL. The trim removed 1 base at V and 1 base at J, leaving 7 bases unmatched. The length of the CDR3 is 16 residues. DNA of the CDR3: TGCGCCAGCAGCCAAGCTAGCGGCCCGTTGTCCTACGAGCAGTACTTC. Encoded protein: CASSQASGPLSYEQYF.

The chain carries TRBV7-8 and TRBJ2-2, with D unclear. Germline CDR1 is SGHVS and CDR2 is FQNEAQ. The length of the CDR3 is 16 residues. With 0 bases removed from V and 2 bases from J, the gap between germline ends came to 10 bases. The chain's CDR3 is CASSLAGSLNTGELFF. The DNA of the CDR3 is TGTGCCAGCAGCTTAGCCGGCAGCTTAAACACCGGGGAGCTGTTTTTT.

The chain carries TRBV4-1 and TRBJ2-7, with D possibly matching TRBD2 (6 bases). The length of the CDR3 is 16 residues. CDR1 and CDR2 (germline): MGHRA, YSYEKL. V was clipped by 0 bases and J by 2 bases, with 14 bases between them. CDR3 region: CASSQDPGGKTYEQYF. Here the CDR3 DNA reads TGCGCCAGCAGCCAAGATCCCGGGGGAAAAACCTACGAGCAGTACTTC.

This rearrangement joins TRBV27 to TRBJ2-7, with D perhaps TRBD2 (6 bases). The CDR3 has 14 residues. The germline gives CDR1 MNHEY, CDR2 SMNVEV (reference sequence). Trimming cost V 5 bases and J 3 bases, with 14 bases left between them. DNA for the CDR3: TGTGCCAGCAGTGATGCCGGGACTGTCTACGAGCAGTACTTC. Encoded protein: CASSDAGTVYEQYF.

The chain links TRBV27 to TRBJ2-1; TRBD2 agrees at 9 bases. V lost 7 bases and J lost 12; bases outside the gene matches: 10. This CDR3 is 13 amino acids long. The germline gives CDR1 MNHEY, CDR2 SMNVEV (reference sequence). CDR3: CASTPTGTSLQFF. DNA for the CDR3: TGTGCCAGCACCCCGACCGGGACTAGCCTGCAGTTCTTC.

The genes are TRBV7-6 and TRBJ2-5; weak D call: TRBD2 (6 bases). Germline V lookup: CDR1 SGHVS, CDR2 FNYEAQ. V lost 3 bases, J lost 1 base, and 12 bases lay in between. The CDR3 covers 15 residues. This CDR3 is CASSFRSSGQETQYF. In DNA, the CDR3 is TGTGCCAGCAGCTTTCGGAGTAGCGGCCAAGAGACCCAGTACTTC.

The gene calls are TRBV7-9 and TRBJ2-7, with D maybe TRBD2 (6 bases). The CDR3 is 15 amino acids. Per the germline V gene, CDR1 is SEHNR and CDR2 is FQNEAQ (reference sequence). V was cut by 4 bases and J by 0 bases, with 13 bases left in between. The CDR3 DNA follows: TGTGCCAGCAGCTCCCTGGGAGGAGACTCCTACGAGCAGTACTTC. Translating it yields CASSSLGGDSYEQYF.

The rearrangement uses TRBV5-4 and TRBJ2-3; 10 nucleotides align to TRBD2. V shed 1 base and J 4 bases; nucleotides not matched to a gene: 9. Germline CDR1 and CDR2: SGHNT and YYREEE (reference sequence). This CDR3 has 17 residues. The CDR3 loop reads CASSLRLSGGAADTQYF. CDR3 DNA sequence: TGTGCCAGCAGCTTGAGATTGAGCGGGGGGGCCGCAGATACGCAGTATTTT.

Details on this clone: Other DNA sequences in the same sample also yield this CDR3. The chain is built from TRBV7-9 and TRBJ2-7; D unresolved. V was pared by 7 bases and J by 0 bases, with 16 bases between. The CDR3 loop spans 15 amino acids. Germline lookup yields CDR1 SEHNR and CDR2 FQNEAQ (reference sequence). The DNA for the CDR3 is TGTGCCAGCACCCATACCCCCAACAGCTCCTACGAGCAGTACTTC. The encoded protein is CASTHTPNSSYEQYF.

The chain combines TRBV9 with TRBJ2-1; TRBD1 agrees at 9 bases. Germline trimming cut 3 bases from V and 6 bases from J; bases unmatched to any gene: 4. CDR3 length equals 14 residues. Germline-derived CDR1 and CDR2 are SGDLS and YYNGEE. CDR3 DNA sequence: TGTGCCAGCAGCGACAGGGACAGGGTCAATGAGCAGTTCTTC. This codes for CASSDRDRVNEQFF.

The J gene is TRBJ2-7, the V gene TRBV5-6; D possibly corresponds to TRBD1 (5 bases). CDR1 is SGHDT and CDR2 is YYEEEE in the germline V gene. This CDR3 region has 13 residues. Trimming shortened V by 0 bases and J by 3 bases, and 7 bases separated the two germline ends. This CDR3 reads CASSLGQSYEQYF. For the CDR3, the DNA is TGTGCCAGCAGCTTGGGACAGAGCTACGAGCAGTACTTC. The full variable domain, with the rest looked up from reference TRBV5-6 and TRBJ2-7, is DAGVTQSPTHLIKTRGQQVTLRCSPKSGHDTVSWYQQALGQGPQFIFQYYEEEERQRGNFPDRFSGHQFPNYSSELNVNALLLGDSALYLCASSLGQSYEQYFGPGTRLTVT.

The chain combines TRBV12-5 with TRBJ1-1; possible D gene TRBD1, 5 bases. V lost 4 bases and J lost 5, with 11 bases in between. The germline V gene has CDR1 LGHNT and CDR2 FRNRAP. The CDR3 totals 13 residues. The CDR3 DNA follows: TGTGCTAGTGGTTGGGCGGGGGGAACTGAAGCTTTCTTT. Translated: CASGWAGGTEAFF.